A selection of T cell receptor beta chains follows, all from one sample in a study of blood T cell repertoires in COVID-19. Produced via immunoSEQ multiplex PCR; TCRdb's table is partial and in-frame only. Of more than 15,000 clones listed, roughly 93% are singletons. The material sequenced was peripheral blood. These receptors all stem from a human donor in a cohort sampled during active COVID-19. Both conserved end residues are part of each CDR3. Fields, in order: clone size, V gene, D gene, J gene, CDR3 DNA, CDR3 protein. D genes are given only for firm matches. Clone size, where shown, is once, few, many, or a class for clones that have expanded.

few	TRBV5-5	TRBD1	TRBJ1-5	TGTGCCAGCAGCTTGCAACCACTCAGGGGGAGCCCTAGCAATCAGCCCCAGCATTTT	CASSLQPLRGSPSNQPQHF
NA	TRBV18	TRBD1	TRBJ2-7	TGTGCCAGCTCACCATATCGGGACAGGTCCTACGAGCAGTACTTC	CASSPYRDRSYEQYF
NA	TRBV23-1	TRBD1	TRBJ2-7	TGCGCCACCACCCAAAGGACAGGAGCAACCTACGAGCAGTACTTC	CATTQRTGATYEQYF
NA	TRBV9	TRBD2	TRBJ2-7	TGTGCCAGCAGCCCCGGGACTACCTACGAGCAGTACTTC	CASSPGTTYEQYF
NA	TRBV6-2/TRBV6-3	TRBD2	TRBJ2-1	TGTGCCAGCAGTCCCGGGACTACCAATGAGCAGTTCTTC	CASSPGTTNEQFF
once	TRBV27	NA	TRBJ2-7	TGTGCCAGCAGTTCAGGCAATTCCTACGAGCAGTACTTC	CASSSGNSYEQYF
NA	TRBV15	TRBD2	TRBJ2-5	TGTGCCACCAGCAGAGATCTTGGGACTAGTAGCCCCCGCGAGTACTTC	CATSRDLGTSSPREYF
NA	TRBV27	NA	TRBJ2-3	TGTGCCAGTGGCGAGCGGGCCCCCGATACGCAGTATTTT	CASGERAPDTQYF
NA	TRBV18	NA	TRBJ2-7	TGTGCCAGCTTTCAGAGTTTAGGTACGCTAGACGGGCAGTACTTC	CASFQSLGTLDGQYF
NA	TRBV12-3/TRBV12-4	NA	TRBJ2-1	TGTGCCAGCAGTCCTACAGGTGTTGAGCAGTTCTTC	CASSPTGVEQFF
NA	TRBV10-1	TRBD2	TRBJ2-2	TGCGCCAGCAGTGAGTCGGGAGGGTGGACCGGGGAGCTGTTTTTT	CASSESGGWTGELFF
NA	TRBV21-1	NA	TRBJ1-5	TGTGCCGAAAACAAATATCCCCCCCGCCCGTCGCATAGCAATCAGCCCCAGCATTTT	CAENKYPPRPSHSNQPQHF
NA	TRBV7-9	NA	TRBJ1-1	TGTGCCAGCAGCTTACTAAGCTCCGGGGGGGAAGCTTTCTTT	CASSLLSSGGEAFF
NA	TRBV9	TRBD2	TRBJ2-1	TGTGCCAGCAGTGGGGAGCGGGGACACAATGAGCAGTTCTTC	CASSGERGHNEQFF
once	TRBV7-8	TRBD2	TRBJ2-7	TGTGCCAGCAGCTTTAGCACCGGACTAGCGGCGCCCTACGAGCAGTACTTC	CASSFSTGLAAPYEQYF
NA	TRBV11-2	NA	TRBJ2-3	TGTGCCAGCAGCCTCGGGTACACAGATACGCAGTATTTT	CASSLGYTDTQYF
NA	TRBV19	TRBD1	TRBJ2-7	TGTGCCAGTATCCGCAGCGCCCGGTCGGGACAGGGTATCTACGAGCAGTACTTC	CASIRSARSGQGIYEQYF
NA	TRBV6-5	NA	TRBJ1-4	TGTGCCAGCAGTTACTCGACAGCGCCAAATGAAAAACTGTTTTTT	CASSYSTAPNEKLFF
NA	TRBV5-4	NA	TRBJ1-5	TGTGCCAGCAGCTTTTCAGGCCAAGGGGGCAATCAGCCCCAGCATTTT	CASSFSGQGGNQPQHF
NA	TRBV11-2	NA	TRBJ2-7	TGTGCCAGCAGCTTAGTTTACGGTTCCTACGAGCAGTACTTC	CASSLVYGSYEQYF
NA	TRBV9	TRBD1	TRBJ2-2	TGTGCCAGCAGCGCCCCGGGACAGGGGAACACCGGGGAGCTGTTTTTT	CASSAPGQGNTGELFF
once	TRBV6-5	TRBD1	TRBJ2-7	TGTGCCAGCAGAGTCACAGGGGATCCCTCCTACGAGCAGTACTTC	CASRVTGDPSYEQYF
NA	TRBV29-1	NA	TRBJ2-2	TGCAGCGTTGTGGAGGGAGACACCGGGGAGCTGTTTTTT	CSVVEGDTGELFF
NA	TRBV5-1	NA	TRBJ2-2	TGCGCCAGCAGCTGGGAGTTGAGTCGGACCACCGGGGAGCTGTTTTTT	CASSWELSRTTGELFF
NA	TRBV27	NA	TRBJ2-5	NA	CASSLSLRPEETQYF
NA	TRBV7-6	TRBD2	TRBJ2-2	TGTGCCAGCAGCTTGGGACTAGCGGGAGACGGCGAAAAGCTGTTTTTT	CASSLGLAGDGEKLFF
NA	TRBV11-2	TRBD2	TRBJ2-7	TGTGCCAGCACTCGCGCGGCTAGCGGGGGGAGCTCCTACGAGCAGTACTTC	CASTRAASGGSSYEQYF
NA	TRBV5-8	TRBD1	TRBJ1-3	TGTGCCAGCAGCGGACGACAGGGATCTGGAAACACCATATATTTT	CASSGRQGSGNTIYF
NA	TRBV6-2/TRBV6-3	NA	TRBJ2-7	TGTGCCAGCAGTTATGTCGGGGACGAGCAGTACTTC	CASSYVGDEQYF
NA	TRBV6-2/TRBV6-3	TRBD1	TRBJ2-7	TGTGCCAGCAGTTCCCTGGACAGGGAGCAGTACTTC	CASSSLDREQYF
NA	TRBV11-2	NA	TRBJ2-1	TGTGCCAGCAGTCTATCGAGCGGGCCTTTCAATTACAATGAGCAGTTCTTC	CASSLSSGPFNYNEQFF
NA	TRBV11-2	TRBD2	TRBJ2-3	TGTGCCAGCAGCCGCGGGCTAGCGGGAGGGTCAGATACGCAGTATTTT	CASSRGLAGGSDTQYF
NA	TRBV11-2	NA	TRBJ2-7	TGTGCCAGCAGCCCCAGGTTCCCTTTAGAATACGAGCAGTACTTC	CASSPRFPLEYEQYF
NA	TRBV9	NA	TRBJ2-2	TGTGCCAGCAGTCCTCAGGTCTCCACCGGGGAGCTGTTTTTT	CASSPQVSTGELFF
once	TRBV7-6	NA	TRBJ2-5	TGTGCCAGCAGCTTAAGCCGGGGACTCTACCTGGGGGAGACCCAGTACTTC	CASSLSRGLYLGETQYF
NA	TRBV27	TRBD1	TRBJ2-5	TGTGCCAGCAGCCTTAGGGACAGGGCAAAGACCCAGTACTTC	CASSLRDRAKTQYF
NA	TRBV20-1	NA	TRBJ2-1	TGCAGTGCCCCCGTTTACAATGAGCAGTTCTTC	CSAPVYNEQFF
NA	TRBV16	NA	TRBJ1-5	TGTGCCAGCAGCCGCCAGGGGAATCAGCCCCAGCATTTT	CASSRQGNQPQHF
once	TRBV3-1/TRBV3-2	NA	TRBJ2-7	TGTGCCAGCAGCCAAGGGCAGGGCTACGAGCAGTACTTC	CASSQGQGYEQYF
NA	TRBV27	NA	TRBJ1-4	TGTGCCAGCAGGGAGTCAACTAATGAAAAACTGTTTTTT	CASRESTNEKLFF
NA	TRBV19	TRBD2	TRBJ2-1	TGTGCCAGTAGTATTGGCGGGAGGTATTACAATGAGCAGTTCTTC	CASSIGGRYYNEQFF
few	TRBV7-9	TRBD1	TRBJ2-7	TGTGCCAGCAGCGGCTGGGACAGGCAGGAGCAGTACTTC	CASSGWDRQEQYF